These 5 T cell receptor beta chains share one sample of origin, sequenced in a study of CDR3 diversity in severe acne. TCRdb used MiXCR to reprocess the PCR reads, holding one entry per CDR3 protein. The sample has more than 70,000 distinct CDR3 sequences, about 48% seen once. Sequencing used blood. The receptors here all came from a male donor in good health, serving as a control.

This chain uses TRBV6-1 with TRBJ2-7, with D possibly being TRBD1 (5 bases). Germline CDR1 is MNHNS and CDR2 is SASEGT. The CDR3 contains 15 residues. V was cut by 6 bases and J by 2 bases, with 17 bases left in between. The CDR3 loop reads CASRVRSGQAYEQYF. DNA for the CDR3: TGTGCCAGCAGAGTACGATCCGGACAAGCCTACGAGCAGTACTTC.

The chain combines TRBV7-6 with TRBJ2-7; TRBD1 aligns across 7 bases. Germline CDR1 SGHVS, CDR2 FNYEAQ. The length of the CDR3 is 14 residues. J gave up 9 bases and V 6 bases, and 14 bases lay outside the gene matches. The CDR3 bases are TGTGCCAGCAGACAGGGGTCAGGGTGGGGTCGGCAGTACTTC. This sequence encodes CASRQGSGWGRQYF.

This clonotype was counted between two and nine times. The chain couples TRBV11-2 to TRBJ2-3; a possible D gene is TRBD2 (5 bases). This CDR3 region has 16 residues. Germline loops: CDR1 SGHAT, CDR2 FQNNGV. The V end was cut by 0 bases, the J end by 3 bases, with 13 bases between. The CDR3 nucleotides are TGTGCCAGCAGCTTAGATCTGGGAGTGAAGACAGATACGCAGTATTTT. Protein sequence: CASSLDLGVKTDTQYF.

Ten or more counts support this clonotype. V gene TRBV20-1 combines with J gene TRBJ1-6; TRBD1 agrees at 7 bases. Looked up from germline, CDR1 is DFQATT and CDR2 is SNEGSKA (reference sequence). V trimming: 5 bases; J trimming: 11 bases; junction bases outside the gene matches: 12. The CDR3 totals 14 residues. The CDR3 loop reads CSASKGRRGPPLHF. The CDR3 DNA reads as TGCAGTGCTTCCAAGGGCCGGAGGGGGCCACCCCTCCACTTT.

This clonotype has ten or more counts. The chain combines TRBV10-1 with TRBJ2-3; weak D call: TRBD1 (7 bases). Trimming stripped 7 bases from V and 8 bases from J, with 22 bases between. CDR1 WNHNN and CDR2 SYGVQD come from the germline V gene (reference sequence). The CDR3 is made up of 15 amino acids. In DNA, the CDR3 is TGCGCCAGCACCACAGGACAGGCCGCCGGGGGTACGCAGTATTTT. Translating it yields CASTTGQAAGGTQYF.